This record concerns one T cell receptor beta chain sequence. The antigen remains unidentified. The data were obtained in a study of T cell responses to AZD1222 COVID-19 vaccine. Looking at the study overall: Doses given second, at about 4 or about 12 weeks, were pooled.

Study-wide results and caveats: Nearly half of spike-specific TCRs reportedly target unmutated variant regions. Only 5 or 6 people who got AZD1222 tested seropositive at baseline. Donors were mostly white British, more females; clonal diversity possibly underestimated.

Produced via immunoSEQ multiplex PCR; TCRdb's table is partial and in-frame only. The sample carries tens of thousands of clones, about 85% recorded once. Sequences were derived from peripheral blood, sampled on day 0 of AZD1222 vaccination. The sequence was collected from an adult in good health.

The CDR3 DNA reads TGTGCCAGCACGACCGCAGGCCCCCTCCACTTT. Its protein product is CASTTAGPLHF. The chain is built from TRBV14 and TRBJ1-6; D is unresolved. Germline V gene lookup returns CDR1 SGHDN and CDR2 FVKESK. The CDR3 has 11 amino acids. V gave up 7 bases and J gave up 13 bases, with 11 bases separating them.